What follows describes a single T cell receptor delta chain. Its antigen remains unknown. Only one base separates this from a far larger clonotype, so it likely reflects a read error. In the same sample, other DNA sequences code for this CDR3. Bulk repertoires came from Vgamma9/Vdelta2+ or Vdelta2-negative gammadelta T cells flow-sorted from PBMC. Each sorted gammadelta sample had TRG and TRD chains sequenced. TCRdb reprocessed the multiplex PCR reads through CATT. The sample contains about 57,000 delta-chain clones, approximately 1.5% of which appear only once. This specimen belongs to a study of γδ T cells in repeated Plasmodium falciparum infection. Turning to the study itself: Donors were malaria-exposed Malian children or age- and gender-matched Australian children.

Study-level points and caveats: Vgamma9/Vdelta2+ T cells showed a stable polyclonal repertoire with shared TCRgamma sequences. The Malian cohort came from a small rural village of predominantly one ethnic group.

This CDR3 contains 19 residues. The germline V gene has CDR1 TSWWSYY and CDR2 QGS. This chain uses TRDV1 with TRDJ1; D is possibly TRDD3 (5 bases). Input material: gamma-delta T cells from blood. The source is a pool of human donors (malaria-infected and uninfected, not separated). CDR3 amino acids: CALGVNFFLWPRETDKLIF. The CDR3, as DNA: TGTGCCCTTGGGGTAAACTTTTTTCTATGGCCCCGAGAGACCGATAAACTCATCTTT.